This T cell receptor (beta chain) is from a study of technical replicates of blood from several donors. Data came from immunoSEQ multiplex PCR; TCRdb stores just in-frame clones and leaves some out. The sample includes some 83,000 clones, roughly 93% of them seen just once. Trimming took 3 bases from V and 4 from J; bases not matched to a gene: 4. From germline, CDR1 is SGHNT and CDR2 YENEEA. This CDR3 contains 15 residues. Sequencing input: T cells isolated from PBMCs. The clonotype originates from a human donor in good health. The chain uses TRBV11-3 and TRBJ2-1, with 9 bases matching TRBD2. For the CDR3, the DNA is TGTGCCAGCAGCTTTTGGACTAGCGAGTACAATGAGCAGTTCTTC. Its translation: CASSFWTSEYNEQFF.